This TCR beta chain originates from a study of cytomegalovirus exposure and HLA in healthy donors (dated by TCRdb to about 2017). As for the study more broadly: An earlier analysis of 587 of the donors reported 276 Gb of sequence data and 117 million unique TCR beta sequences obtained from around 190 million T cells. An early release covering roughly 640 HLA-typed donors comprised approximately 300 gigabases of sequencing data and tens of millions of unique TCR sequences. The genetic ancestry cluster associated with self-reported Caucasian donors included around four fifths of the 350 to 500 genotyped donors. The aim of the study was to test whether cataloging public T cell receptors could identify signatures of past pathogen exposure. Using immunosequencing, the study profiled T cell repertoires from some 670 subjects and related those repertoires to cytomegalovirus serostatus. Along with the roughly 610-subject first cohort, a separate validation cohort of 120 different subjects was used. The study combined high-throughput TCR immunosequencing, statistical association of individual TCRs with disease status, and machine learning to predict cytomegalovirus infection status. A later analysis re-analyzed previously published TCR beta repertoires from about 600 donors and added high-resolution HLA genotyping to study TCR occurrence patterns. In the later analysis, no new phenotypic data were used to find candidate immune exposures; instead, reliance was placed on TCR beta sequences and their occurrence across donors. In an earlier analysis of roughly 600 of the donors, high-throughput TCR beta sequencing was used to judge whether each TCR beta V gene segment behaved as functional or pseudogenic. Donor age, sex, ethnicity and CMV serostatus were compiled together with the repertoire data. Genome-wide SNP genotypes for about 65% of the roughly 670 donors were used in a later genetic analysis, which treated that subset as a discovery cohort. All discovery cohort repertoires had been generated using a single sequencing platform. Both class I and class II loci were covered by HLA typing, at four-digit resolution. Typing coverage differed by locus: A, B, C, DRB1 and DQB1 were typed in about 620-630 donors, DQA1 in about 500, DPA1 in around 600, and DPB1 in just under 480. Because of strong linkage in the cohort, 5 or 6 DR-DQ haplotypes were treated as single units for association and clustering. Among some 400 genotyped donors of the cohort, an average of around 250,000 unique TCR beta nucleotide sequences was sequenced per donor, of which 15% to 20% were non-productive.

The cohort was made up of hundreds of healthy bone marrow donors. Cohort members were all nominally healthy when sampled, although unrecorded immune exposures were likely present. The donor tested CMV seronegative and was one of the 352 seronegative cohort members. Each donor provided a peripheral blood sample, and peripheral blood mononuclear cells were used for TCR beta sequencing. The Qiagen DNeasy Blood Extraction Kit was used to extract genomic DNA from the blood cell samples. V and J are trimmed by 5 bases and 6 bases, and the gene matches miss 6 bases of the junction. The CDR3 starts with the cysteine, ends with the phenylalanine, and has 14 residues. CDR3 DNA is the only sequence kept; it has 42 bases, read in frame from the first base. The germline V gene gives CDR1 as SGHTA and CDR2 as FQGNSA. Library creation used the immunoSEQ multiplex PCR assay. For the multiplex PCR, a mixture combining 60 forward primers for TCR Vbeta segments and 13 reverse primers for TCR Jbeta segments was used. The CDR3 region of rearranged TCR beta genes was amplified from genomic DNA by a multiplex PCR assay. The Illumina HiSeq System was used to sequence the amplified TCR beta libraries as 87-base-pair reads. The paper's data handling went like this. A later analysis counted approximately 74 million unique TCR beta chains across the 550 to 800 repertoires, and around 12 million of these chains were shared by at least two donors. Raw reads were error-corrected and collapsed into unique sequences by a nearest-neighbor algorithm in which closely related sequences were merged to remove PCR and sequencing errors. V, D and J gene segments were assigned by aligning CDR3 sequences to IMGT reference sequences. For a sequence to be retained, a match of at least six nucleotides was required to both a V gene segment and a J gene segment. Rearrangements were classified as productive when the CDR3 lacked stop codons and remained in frame with V and J, and all other rearrangements were classified as non-productive. Following IMGT convention, CDR3 was defined as the stretch from the second conserved V-encoded cysteine up to the conserved J-encoded phenylalanine. The earlier analysis of approximately 590 of the donors excluded any sequence lacking an unambiguous match to a single V gene segment. In an earlier analysis of 587 of the donors, V segments were called functional above 56.7% productive rearrangements and were called segregating when the between-donor standard deviation exceeded 5%. A statistical classification framework was built for diagnosing cytomegalovirus status from the catalog of TCR beta chain sequences. In a later analysis, V and J genes were assigned by comparing TCR nucleotide sequences against IMGT/GENE-DB human TR gene sequences. Using the TCRdist pipeline, a later analysis assigned CDR3 sequences along with most-parsimonious VDJ recombination scenarios. A later analysis defined each TCR beta chain by its CDR3 amino acid sequence plus V-gene family, and excluded reads lacking a unique V-gene family. As a way to deal with suspected cross-contamination and a sequencing artifact, a later analysis dropped more than 500 nucleotide sequences that were highly shared and had low generation probability. A later analysis calculated a clonal expansion index for each public chain from normalized within-repertoire ranks of inferred template counts. A later analysis computed generation probabilities with a VDJ recombination model fitted to out-of-frame rearrangements, and checked the results against IGoR. In a later analysis, TCR-TCR, TCR-HLA and TCR-CMV co-occurrence was scored with hypergeometric tests, and a repertoire-size bias correction was applied to TCR pairs. In a later analysis, false discovery rates were estimated by permuting HLA or CMV assignments 20 times. In a later analysis, co-occurring TCRs were grouped using DBSCAN, with TCRdist sequence similarity added in when clustering inside HLA-allele-positive subsets. For co-occurrence clustering, repertoires with fewer than 30,000 or more than 120,000 public chains were excluded, along with five or six repertoires with anomalous nucleotide sharing. Here the immuneACCESS table is served through TCRdb, limited to in-frame sequences with V and J called. Missing clones are a known gap in these copies; in checked studies unresolved V genes cover under half, and the rest lacks a known reason. V, J and clone size are taken as reported in that table, and D and trimming were inferred from the DNA itself. This sample lists about 120,000 clones; approximately 80% were detected once. The biggest ten clones account for around 1.4% of the sample.

Overall study outcomes, separate from this receptor: Assigning TCR associations to individual alleles was difficult when HLA alleles, especially DR and DQ, strongly co-occurred. A further reported finding was that TCR beta sequences accurately predicted the HLA-A and HLA-B alleles for most subjects in the first cohort. A later genetic analysis associated a missense DCLRE1C variant with V-gene and J-gene trimming of TCR beta chains, and an independent cohort replicated the association. Most CMV-associated TCR beta chains appeared to be HLA-restricted in a later analysis, and the HLA associations seemed to be driven largely by CMV exposure. A later analysis found that HLA-associated TCR beta chains were more clonally expanded and had lower generation probabilities than equally common non-associated chains. CMV serostatus was the only immune exposure information available for the cohort. Correlated functional status among segregating V segments might be attributable to linkage disequilibrium, but an unknown experimental factor could not be ruled out. According to a later analysis, parvovirus B19, influenza, CMV and Epstein-Barr virus appeared linked to several top co-occurrence clusters. Because the 87-base-pair reads could not distinguish some IMGT-functional V segments, including TRBV6-2 and TRBV6-3, those segments were excluded. In this cohort, only TCR beta chains were sequenced, and detectable features were limited by the absence of alpha or paired-chain data. Compared with the approximately 700-donor mean, donors in an Asian-associated ancestry cluster had fewer N-insertions in productive TCRs, according to a later genetic analysis. Presence/absence analyses assumed roughly uniform sequencing depth across donors, an assumption that may not hold. Because some donors lacked HLA typing at each locus, the association tests relied only on the typed subset. The sequencing pipeline was judged likely to have produced a cluster of highly shared sequence variants as a technical artifact. A total of 150 to 200 TCR beta chains were listed by the study as associated with cytomegalovirus. It was suggested by the authors that the approach could potentially be generalized to other disease states and immunological phenotypes. A later analysis found that TCR association rates varied across HLA loci, with DRB1 alleles showing the most associated TCRs and HLA-C alleles the fewest. At a false discovery rate of 0.05, a later analysis linked about 17,000 TCR beta sequences to specific HLA alleles. A few of the identified cytomegalovirus-associated TCR beta chains were confirmed in vitro to be specific for cytomegalovirus antigens. Broadly in line with IMGT annotations, most TCR beta V segments showed up in productive rearrangements about 87% or about 30% of the time in an earlier analysis of approximately 640 of the donors. Across donors, most TCR sequences were observed very rarely, whereas some public TCRs were present in many individuals. Because counts were too low, roughly 17 rarely observed V segments, including chromosome 9 orphons, were left out of the earlier analysis of roughly 600 of the donors. In both the original and validation cohorts, the classifier was reported to diagnose cytomegalovirus status with high specificity and sensitivity.

As to this clone: It lacks a known antigen. Per-base qualities were not stored, and no clone one base away is much larger.

This receptor was taken from a woman under 30 in good health and CMV-seronegative. The sample consisted of PBMCs. The chain is assembled from TRBV7-2 and TRBJ1-2, with 10 bases aligning to TRBD1. The CDR3 sequence is CASSHLGTGDGYTF. In nucleotides, the sequence is TGTGCCAGCAGCCATTTAGGGACAGGGGATGGCTACACCTTC. The reference TRBV7-2 and TRBJ1-2 proteins fill in what lies around the CDR3, so the full variable domain reads GAGVSQSPSNKVTEKGKDVELRCDPISGHTALYWYRQSLGQGLEFLIYFQGNSAPDKSGLPSDRFSAERTGGSVSTLTIQRTQQEDSAVYLCASSHLGTGDGYTFGSGTRLTVV.